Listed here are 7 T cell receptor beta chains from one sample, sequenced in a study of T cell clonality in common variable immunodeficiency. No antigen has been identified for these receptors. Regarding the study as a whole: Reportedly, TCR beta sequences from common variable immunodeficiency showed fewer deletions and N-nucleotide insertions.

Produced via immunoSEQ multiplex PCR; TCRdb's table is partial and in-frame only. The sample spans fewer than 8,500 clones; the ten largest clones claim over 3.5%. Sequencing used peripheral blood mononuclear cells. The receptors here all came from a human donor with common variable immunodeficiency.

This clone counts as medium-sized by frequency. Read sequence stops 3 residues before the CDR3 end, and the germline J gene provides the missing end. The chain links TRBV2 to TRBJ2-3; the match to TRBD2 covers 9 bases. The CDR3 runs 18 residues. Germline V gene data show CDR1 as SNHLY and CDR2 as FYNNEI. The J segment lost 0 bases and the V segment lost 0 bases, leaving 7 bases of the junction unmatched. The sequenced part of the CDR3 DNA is TGTGCCAGCAGTGAAGCCTACCCACTAGCGGGTAGCACAGATACG. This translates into CASSEAYPLAGSTDT. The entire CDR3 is CASSEAYPLAGSTDTQYF.

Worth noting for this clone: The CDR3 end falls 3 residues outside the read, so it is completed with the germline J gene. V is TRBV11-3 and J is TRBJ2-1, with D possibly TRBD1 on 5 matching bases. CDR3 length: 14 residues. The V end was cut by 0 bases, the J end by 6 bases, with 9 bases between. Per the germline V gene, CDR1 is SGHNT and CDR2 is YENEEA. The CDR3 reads CASSLEGRSNEQFF. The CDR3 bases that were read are TGTGCCAGCAGCTTAGAGGGGCGCAGCAATGAG.

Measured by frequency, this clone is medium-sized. The CDR3 sequence is CASSSGEITDTQYF. The sequenced CDR3 bases are TGTGCCAGCAGCTCCGGGGAGATCACAGATACG. V usage is TRBV11-3 and J usage is TRBJ2-3; TRBD2 is a possible D gene (5 bases). The read falls 3 residues short of the CDR3 end, and the missing part is taken from the germline J gene. Germline V gene lookup returns CDR1 SGHNT and CDR2 YENEEA. The CDR3 length is 14 residues. Trimming left V 4 bases short and J 2 bases short, with 10 bases between.

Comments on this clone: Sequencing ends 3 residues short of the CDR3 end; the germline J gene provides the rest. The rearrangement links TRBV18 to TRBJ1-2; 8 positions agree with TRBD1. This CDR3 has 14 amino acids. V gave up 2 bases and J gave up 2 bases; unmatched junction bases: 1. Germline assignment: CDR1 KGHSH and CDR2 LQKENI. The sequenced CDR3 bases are TGTGCCAGCTCACCAGGGACAGGCAACTATGGC. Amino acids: CASSPGTGNYG. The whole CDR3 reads CASSPGTGNYGYTF. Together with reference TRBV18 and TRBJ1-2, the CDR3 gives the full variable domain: NAGVMQNPRHLVRRRGQEARLRCSPMKGHSHVYWYRQLPEEGLKFMVYLQKENIIDESGMPKERFSAEFPKEGPSILRIQQVVRGDSAAYFCASSPGTGNYGYTFGSGTRLTVV.

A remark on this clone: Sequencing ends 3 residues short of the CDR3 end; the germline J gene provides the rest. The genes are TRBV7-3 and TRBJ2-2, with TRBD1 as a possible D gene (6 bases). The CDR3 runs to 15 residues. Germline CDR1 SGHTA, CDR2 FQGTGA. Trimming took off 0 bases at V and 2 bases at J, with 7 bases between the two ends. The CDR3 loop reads CASSLTGTNTGELFF. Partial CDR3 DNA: TGTGCCAGCAGCTTAACCGGGACAAACACCGGGGAG. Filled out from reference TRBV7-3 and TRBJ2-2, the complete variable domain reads GAGVSQTPSNKVTEKGKYVELRCDPISGHTALYWYRQSLGQGPEFLIYFQGTGAADDSGLPNDRFFAVRPEGSVSTLKIQRTERGDSAVYLCASSLTGTNTGELFFGEGSRLTVL.

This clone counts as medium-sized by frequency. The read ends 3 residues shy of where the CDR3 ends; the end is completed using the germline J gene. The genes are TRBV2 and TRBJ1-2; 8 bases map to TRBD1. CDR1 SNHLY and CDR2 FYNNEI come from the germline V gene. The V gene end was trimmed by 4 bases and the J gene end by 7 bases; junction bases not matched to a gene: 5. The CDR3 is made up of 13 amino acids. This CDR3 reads CASSVAGGSGYTF. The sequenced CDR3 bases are TGTGCCAGCAGTGTAGCAGGGGGCTCTGGC.

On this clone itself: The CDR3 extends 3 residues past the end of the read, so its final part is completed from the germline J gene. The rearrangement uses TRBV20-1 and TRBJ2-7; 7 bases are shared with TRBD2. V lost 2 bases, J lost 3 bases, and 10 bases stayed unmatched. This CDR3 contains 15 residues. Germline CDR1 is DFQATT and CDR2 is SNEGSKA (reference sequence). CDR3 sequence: CSARPPTAGIYEQYF. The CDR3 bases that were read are TGCAGTGCTAGACCTCCGACAGCGGGGATCTACGAG.